This TCR beta chain was captured by sequencing in a study of blood T cell repertoires in COVID-19. Sequencing was performed with immunoSEQ multiplex PCR; in TCRdb, only in-frame clones are kept and a portion is missing. The sample comprises roughly 160,000 clones, about 86% of which are singletons, and around 7% rests with the top ten. The CDR3 extends over 20 amino acids. J gave up 1 base and V 0 bases, and 13 bases lay outside the gene matches. Per the germline V gene, CDR1 is SGHAT and CDR2 is FQNNGV. This TCR was sampled from a man aged 50 to 60 with active or convalescent COVID-19. The sequencing sample was made of peripheral blood. This chain uses TRBV11-2 with TRBJ2-1, with TRBD2 matching over 9 bases. The CDR3 sequence: CASSLDGSLAGGPSYNEQFF. CDR3 bases: TGTGCCAGCAGCTTAGATGGGAGTCTGGCGGGAGGGCCGTCCTACAATGAGCAGTTCTTC.